The 26 T cell receptor beta chains in this list originate from one sample, sequenced in a study of shared clonotypes between healthy human individuals. Data came from immunoSEQ multiplex PCR; TCRdb stores just in-frame clones and leaves some out. The data contain about 610,000 clones, around 97% of them seen just once; the ten biggest clones take up around 0.058%. Sequenced sample: naive CD4+ T cells sorted from blood. Subset specified: CD45RA+ positively selected. The receptor source for this set is a woman aged 25 to 39 in good health.

The V and J genes are TRBV28 and TRBJ1-5; TRBD1 might be the D (6 bases). CDR3 size: 15 residues. With 6 bases removed from V and 1 base from J, the gap between germline ends came to 13 bases. Germline loops: CDR1 MDHEN, CDR2 SYDVKM. CDR3 in DNA: TGTGCCAGCAGAATAGGGGGAGAAAGCAATCAGCCCCAGCATTTT. It is translated as CASRIGGESNQPQHF. Full variable domain (outside the CDR3, taken from reference TRBV28 and TRBJ1-5): DVKVTQSSRYLVKRTGEKVFLECVQDMDHENMFWYRQDPGLGLRLIYFSYDVKMKEKGDIPEGYSVSREKKERFSLILESASTNQTSMYLCASRIGGESNQPQHFGDGTRLSIL.

This chain joins TRBV6-4 and TRBJ2-5; no clear D gene. This CDR3 is built from 13 residues. V was cut by 4 bases and J by 1 base, with 7 bases left in between. From germline, CDR1 is MRHNA and CDR2 SNTAGT. CDR3 amino acids: CASSGVAQETQYF. DNA of the CDR3: TGTGCCAGCAGTGGCGTAGCCCAAGAGACCCAGTACTTC.

CDR3 residues: CASSSGGVGNTEAFF. As DNA, the CDR3 is TGTGCCAGCAGTTCAGGGGGCGTGGGAAACACTGAAGCTTTCTTT. The V call is TRBV28, the J call TRBJ1-1; 8 positions agree with TRBD1. CDR3 length: 15 residues. Germline loops: CDR1 MDHEN, CDR2 SYDVKM. V lost 4 bases, J lost 2 bases, and 6 bases stayed unmatched.

The chain employs TRBV28 and TRBJ1-5, with D possibly matching TRBD1 (5 bases). V dropped 8 bases and J dropped 10 bases, with 18 bases sitting between them. CDR1 is MDHEN and CDR2 is SYDVKM in the germline V gene. The CDR3 consists of 13 residues. CDR3 nucleotide sequence: TGTGCCAGCCTTCGGGGGGGGATCGGACCCCAGCATTTT. Amino acids: CASLRGGIGPQHF.

CDR3 loop: CASSLTSGKSSYEQYF. The CDR3 region has the DNA TGCGCCAGCAGTTTAACTAGCGGGAAGAGCTCCTACGAGCAGTACTTC. V gene TRBV10-2 combines with J gene TRBJ2-7, with 10 nucleotides matching TRBD2. CDR1 is WSHSY and CDR2 is SAAADI in the germline V gene. The CDR3 covers 16 residues. The trim removed 5 bases at V and 0 bases at J, leaving 7 bases unmatched.

The rearrangement links TRBV18 to TRBJ1-5, with TRBD1 matching over 7 bases. Trimming at V came to 3 bases and at J to 3 bases, leaving 5 bases not matched to a gene. Germline CDR1 is KGHSH and CDR2 is LQKENI. The CDR3 loop spans 15 amino acids. The CDR3 bases are TGTGCCAGCTCACCGTCCGGGACAGCCAATCAGCCCCAGCATTTT. Protein: CASSPSGTANQPQHF.

The V gene is TRBV2, the J gene TRBJ1-3; D unresolved. V lost 2 bases and J 3 bases, leaving 11 bases between the germline ends. The CDR3 is 15 residues long. CDR1 is SNHLY and CDR2 is FYNNEI in the germline V gene. The CDR3 coding sequence is TGTGCCAGCAGTGAATTCTGGGAAAGTGGAAACACCATATATTTT. Translating it yields CASSEFWESGNTIYF. The full variable domain, rest sourced from reference TRBV2 and TRBJ1-3, is EPEVTQTPSHQVTQMGQEVILRCVPISNHLYFYWYRQILGQKVEFLVSFYNNEISEKSEIFDDQFSVERPDGSNFTLKIRSTKLEDSAMYFCASSEFWESGNTIYFGEGSWLTVV.

This clone appeared a single time. The chain has TRBV10-1 and TRBJ1-1; tentatively, D is TRBD1 (6 bases). The germline CDR1 and CDR2 sequences are WNHNN and SYGVQD (reference sequence). Trimming took 5 bases from V and 10 from J, leaving 17 bases between them. This CDR3 region has 13 residues. The CDR3 nucleotides read TGCGCCAGCAGTCCGCGGGGGGCGTATGGAGCTTTCTTT. Translated: CASSPRGAYGAFF.

The V call is TRBV5-1, the J call TRBJ2-7, with D unclear. CDR3 size: 13 residues. Per the germline V gene, CDR1 is SGHRS and CDR2 is YFSETQ. Between the trimmed V and J ends, which lost 5 bases and 0 bases, there was a span of 9 bases. CDR3 in DNA: TGCGCCAGCAGAGGCCCGAGCTCCTACGAGCAGTACTTC. This encodes CASRGPSSYEQYF.

In the case of this clone: Other DNA sequences within the sample encode an identical CDR3. CDR3 sequence: CASSSRLAGGRETQYF. In nucleotides, the CDR3 is TGTGCCAGCAGTTCGAGACTAGCGGGAGGGCGAGAGACCCAGTACTTC. The chain carries TRBV6-5 and TRBJ2-5; 14 bases map to TRBD2. This CDR3 spans 16 amino acids. CDR1 is MNHEY, CDR2 SVGAGI, per germline. V dropped 4 bases and J dropped 4; count of bases not matched to a gene: 5.

This chain links TRBV10-3 with TRBJ1-4; possibly TRBD1 for D (5 bases). The CDR3 is made up of 15 amino acids. Germline V gene sequence: CDR1 ENHRY, CDR2 SYGVKD. Trimming shortened V by 6 bases and J by 2 bases, and 13 bases separated the two germline ends. The CDR3 nucleotides are TGTGCCATCAGCGGAGGGGAGGGGACTAATGAAAAACTGTTTTTT. It translates to CAISGGEGTNEKLFF.

The rearrangement joins TRBV2 to TRBJ2-7; D tentatively fits TRBD1 or TRBD2 (5 bases each). The germline gives CDR1 SNHLY, CDR2 FYNNEI. The CDR3 spans 16 residues. The V end lost 2 bases, the J end lost 5 bases, and 19 bases lay between the germline ends. The CDR3 DNA reads as TGTGCCAGCAGTGAAAGGGGCAGGCAGAGGGAGAACGAGCAGTACTTC. Its translation: CASSERGRQRENEQYF.

The gene calls are TRBV2 and TRBJ1-5; the D is unclear. Germline V gives CDR1 SNHLY, CDR2 FYNNEI. The CDR3 loop spans 15 amino acids. The V gene lost 4 bases and the J gene lost 4 bases, with 14 bases spanning the gap. This CDR3 reads CASSGRAGGNQPQHF. In DNA form, the CDR3 reads TGTGCCAGCAGTGGGCGGGCCGGAGGGAATCAGCCCCAGCATTTT.

The genes are TRBV13 and TRBJ2-7; no reliable D call. V was clipped by 6 bases and J by 0 bases, with 12 bases between them. Per germline, CDR1 PRHDT and CDR2 FYEKMQ (reference sequence). CDR3 length: 14 residues. CDR3 coding DNA: TGTGCCAGCAGAAGGGCAGCGAGCTCCTACGAGCAGTACTTC. Protein sequence: CASRRAASSYEQYF.

V usage is TRBV7-8 and J usage is TRBJ2-5, with TRBD2 matching over 9 bases. CDR1 is SGHVS, CDR2 FQNEAQ, per germline. The CDR3 has 16 amino acids. Trimming took 5 bases from V and 4 from J; bases not matched to a gene: 11. The CDR3 reads CASSPRTRAGGETQYF. Here the CDR3 DNA reads TGTGCCAGCAGCCCGCGGACGCGAGCGGGAGGAGAGACCCAGTACTTC. The complete variable domain, with remaining parts taken from reference TRBV7-8 and TRBJ2-5, reads GAGVSQSPRYKVAKRGQDVALRCDPISGHVSLFWYQQALGQGPEFLTYFQNEAQLDKSGLPSDRFFAERPEGSVSTLKIQRTQQEDSAVYLCASSPRTRAGGETQYFGPGTRLLVL.

The J gene is TRBJ2-1, the V gene TRBV28, with 13 bases that match TRBD2. Germline loops: CDR1 MDHEN, CDR2 SYDVKM. Trimming cost V 8 bases and J 8 bases; bases outside gene matches: 12. This CDR3 spans 16 amino acids. This CDR3 reads CASGQSGTSGTDEQFF. CDR3 nucleotide sequence: TGTGCCAGCGGCCAGTCCGGGACTAGCGGGACCGATGAGCAGTTCTTC. The whole variable domain, filled in from reference TRBV28 and TRBJ2-1, reads DVKVTQSSRYLVKRTGEKVFLECVQDMDHENMFWYRQDPGLGLRLIYFSYDVKMKEKGDIPEGYSVSREKKERFSLILESASTNQTSMYLCASGQSGTSGTDEQFFGPGTRLTVL.

This chain connects TRBV4-1 to TRBJ2-1, with 13 bases fitting TRBD2. Per the germline V gene, CDR1 is MGHRA and CDR2 is YSYEKL. V shed 1 base, J shed 8 bases, and the junction held 2 bases outside the gene matches. This CDR3 has 15 residues. CDR3 in DNA: TGCGCCAGCAGCCAAGGACTAGCGGGAGGCGATGAGCAGTTCTTC. This encodes CASSQGLAGGDEQFF.

The chain couples TRBV27 to TRBJ1-5; 8 positions match TRBD1. J gave up 2 bases and V 5 bases, and 5 bases lay outside the gene matches. CDR1 is MNHEY, CDR2 SMNVEV, per germline (reference sequence). CDR3 size: 15 residues. The CDR3 sequence: CASSIRQGRNQPQHF. Here the CDR3 DNA reads TGTGCCAGCAGTATCCGACAGGGGCGCAATCAGCCCCAGCATTTT.

The rearrangement joins TRBV28 to TRBJ2-1, with D maybe TRBD2 (5 bases). Per the germline V gene, CDR1 is MDHEN and CDR2 is SYDVKM. The CDR3 has 15 residues. Deletions cut 3 bases from V and 6 bases from J, with 15 bases between. Here the CDR3 DNA reads TGTGCCAGCAGTTTGGAGGACGCGCCTCCCAATGAGCAGTTCTTC. Its protein is CASSLEDAPPNEQFF.

This clone was seen only once. The V gene is TRBV18, the J gene TRBJ1-1; no reliable D call. This CDR3 is built from 14 residues. Trimming stripped 3 bases from V and 0 bases from J, with 8 bases between. Germline CDR1 reads KGHSH; CDR2 reads LQKENI. In nucleotides, the CDR3 is TGTGCCAGCTCACCGGCTGGGGTGAACACTGAAGCTTTCTTT. Its translation is CASSPAGVNTEAFF.

The chain couples TRBV6-5 to TRBJ2-1; D is perhaps TRBD2 (6 bases). The CDR3 runs 15 residues. Trimming stripped 3 bases from V and 0 bases from J, with 9 bases between. Germline CDR1 MNHEY, CDR2 SVGAGI. Written as DNA, the CDR3 is TGTGCCAGCAGTTATAGGGAGGCCTCCTACAATGAGCAGTTCTTC. It specifies CASSYREASYNEQFF.

J is TRBJ1-5 and V is TRBV19; D remains ambiguous. This CDR3 has 15 residues. Per germline, CDR1 LNHDA and CDR2 SQIVND (reference sequence). Trimming stripped 3 bases from V and 1 base from J, with 10 bases between. DNA for the CDR3: TGTGCCAGTAGTATGGTTGGCAGGAGCAATCAGCCCCAGCATTTT. It specifies CASSMVGRSNQPQHF. Combining the CDR3 with reference TRBV19 and TRBJ1-5 gives the whole variable domain DGGITQSPKYLFRKEGQNVTLSCEQNLNHDAMYWYRQDPGQGLRLIYYSQIVNDFQKGDIAEGYSVSREKKESFPLTVTSAQKNPTAFYLCASSMVGRSNQPQHFGDGTRLSIL.

On this clone itself: Other DNA variants within this sample encode the same CDR3. This chain connects TRBV6-1 to TRBJ1-5; D not certain. The CDR3 is 12 residues long. V lost 11 bases and J 0 bases, leaving 8 bases between the germline ends. The germline V gene encodes CDR1 MNHNS and CDR2 SASEGT. The CDR3 coding sequence is TGTGCCTCCCGGGATAGCAATCAGCCCCAGCATTTT. Its translation: CASRDSNQPQHF.

The chain has TRBV2 and TRBJ2-7; D is uncertain. The CDR3 is 14 residues long. The ends were cut back, 5 bases at V and 1 base at J, with 12 bases in the middle. The V gene's germline CDR1 is SNHLY and CDR2 FYNNEI. CDR3 nucleotides: TGTGCCAGCAGTCCCCGCCGCTTGTCCTACGAGCAGTACTTC. Translated, it gives CASSPRRLSYEQYF.

The chain is built from TRBV18 and TRBJ2-4; 7 bases are shared with TRBD1. Germline CDR1 KGHSH, CDR2 LQKENI. This CDR3 contains 14 residues. Germline trimming cut 6 bases from V and 5 bases from J; bases unmatched to any gene: 7. In DNA form, the CDR3 reads TGTGCCAGCTCCCCCCCGGGACAGCAAAACATTCAGTACTTC. Protein product: CASSPPGQQNIQYF.

CDR3 loop: CASSVVAGDSGELFF. The CDR3 DNA follows: TGCGCCAGCAGTGTTGTAGCGGGAGATTCCGGGGAGCTGTTTTTT. The chain employs TRBV10-1 and TRBJ2-2; 9 nucleotides align to TRBD2. Per germline, CDR1 WNHNN and CDR2 SYGVQD (reference sequence). CDR3 length equals 15 residues. With V trimmed by 4 bases and J by 6 bases, 6 bases remained unmatched.